This TCR beta chain was observed in a study of T cells in Graves' hyperthyroidism and ophthalmopathy. Looked up from germline, CDR1 is SGHTA and CDR2 is FQGNSA. This CDR3 is built from 14 residues. With 1 base removed from V and 7 bases from J, the gap between germline ends came to 13 bases. Inclusion characteristics of ophthalmopathy patients comprised a Clinical Activity Score of at least 3, a NOSPECS grade of at least 4, and duration under 3 months. Exclusion of a patient resulted from uncontrolled infection, other autoimmune disease, pregnancy or lactation. Researchers took RNA transcripts and amplified the TCR beta CDR3 regions from them. First-round RT-PCR targeting the TCR CDR3 was performed with the HTBI primer set. Each CDR3 protein is one row after TCRdb ran MiXCR on the multiplex PCR reads. This table has fewer than 700,000 distinct CDR3 sequences, 15% to 20% appearing once. In this sample, this clonotype turned up many times.

The rearrangement joins TRBV7-2 to TRBJ1-2; D gene unclear. Sequenced sample: blood. The sequence came from a woman aged 18 to 35 with Graves' ophthalmopathy. CDR3: CASSLEEGLGGYTF. The CDR3, as DNA: TGTGCCAGCAGCTTAGAGGAGGGTCTGGGTGGCTACACCTTC.